These 15 T cell receptor beta chains originate from one sample sequenced in a study of T cell responses to AZD1222 COVID-19 vaccine (dated by TCRdb to 2020 to 2023). Interpreted using the paper, the time point label stands for: baseline before first vaccination. Library creation used the immunoSEQ multiplex PCR assay. TCRdb limited this immuneACCESS table to in-frame rearrangements with V and J called. A share of clones is missing; checked studies link under half to unresolved V genes, and the rest is unexplained. The sample table lists around 160,000 clones, roughly 88% of them with a count of one. The top ten clonotypes cover roughly 16% of the sample. Material: peripheral blood, obtained on day 0 of AZD1222 vaccination. The receptor source for this set is an adult in good health.

This sequence joins TRBV18 and TRBJ2-7; 9 bases map to TRBD1. Germline loops: CDR1 KGHSH, CDR2 LQKENI. V lost 6 bases to trimming and J lost 2 bases; unmatched junction nucleotides: 5. This CDR3 spans 14 amino acids. This chain's CDR3 is CASSPGQGTYEQYF. The CDR3 DNA follows: TGTGCCAGCTCCCCCGGACAGGGGACCTACGAGCAGTACTTC.

The sample holds one count of this clone. This chain uses TRBV7-2 with TRBJ2-3, with D possibly matching TRBD2 (5 bases). This CDR3 is 16 amino acids long. Trimming cost V 1 base and J 6 bases, with 17 bases left between them. Germline loops: CDR1 SGHTA, CDR2 FQGNSA. The CDR3 DNA sequence: TGTGCCAGCAGCTTAGGAACTTTGGTGGGGAGTGATACGCAGTATTTT. The encoded protein is CASSLGTLVGSDTQYF. Variable domain in full (rest from reference TRBV7-2 and TRBJ2-3): GAGVSQSPSNKVTEKGKDVELRCDPISGHTALYWYRQSLGQGLEFLIYFQGNSAPDKSGLPSDRFSAERTGGSVSTLTIQRTQQEDSAVYLCASSLGTLVGSDTQYFGPGTRLTVL.

This chain connects TRBV4-3 to TRBJ2-7; perhaps TRBD2 as D (7 bases). V gave up 0 bases and J gave up 7 bases, with 22 bases separating them. This CDR3 is 17 amino acids long. Germline V gives CDR1 LGHNA, CDR2 YSLEER. The CDR3 nucleotides are TGCGCCAGCAGCCAAGATGGGAGTGGGAGGGCAAGGGGGGAGCAGTACTTC. Its protein product is CASSQDGSGRARGEQYF.

This clone was counted between two and nine times. The chain recombines TRBV19 with TRBJ1-4; D ambiguous. Germline CDR1 LNHDA, CDR2 SQIVND (reference sequence). The CDR3 totals 12 residues. V was pared by 6 bases and J by 12 bases, with 14 bases between. The CDR3 DNA follows: TGTGCCAGTAGCTCGTCCCCGACACAACTGTTTTTT. Its translation is CASSSSPTQLFF.

The chain recombines TRBV5-6 with TRBJ1-2; 7 nucleotides match TRBD1. This CDR3 has 14 residues. Germline assignment: CDR1 SGHDT and CDR2 YYEEEE. V trimming: 3 bases; J trimming: 3 bases; junction bases outside the gene matches: 5. This chain's CDR3 is CASSYRTGHYGYTF. The CDR3 DNA sequence: TGTGCCAGCAGCTATAGGACAGGACACTATGGCTACACCTTC.

The chain recombines TRBV6-2 or TRBV6-3 with TRBJ2-3, with 8 bases that match TRBD2. The CDR3 sequence is 15 residues long. The germline V gene encodes CDR1 MNHEY and CDR2 SVGEGT. V shed 2 bases and J 5 bases; nucleotides not matched to a gene: 6. CDR3 nucleotide sequence: TGTGCCAGCAGTTACGGGGTTAGCGGGGTAGATACGCAGTATTTT. Translated, it gives CASSYGVSGVDTQYF.

The V and J genes are TRBV5-1 and TRBJ1-4; perhaps TRBD1 as D (5 bases). This CDR3 has 14 amino acids. Germline CDR1 reads SGHRS; CDR2 reads YFSETQ. The germline V and J ends were trimmed by 4 bases and 8 bases, with 15 bases remaining between them. The CDR3 spells CASSPGGAEEKLFF. The CDR3 DNA reads TGCGCCAGCAGCCCCGGAGGGGCGGAGGAAAAACTGTTTTTT.

The chain has TRBV27 and TRBJ1-5, with D possibly matching TRBD1 (6 bases). Germline V gene data show CDR1 as MNHEY and CDR2 as SMNVEV (reference sequence). The V and J ends lost 0 bases and 6 bases respectively, with 12 bases between them. This CDR3 is 15 amino acids long. The CDR3 sequence is CASSLSQVGGQPQHF. CDR3 coding DNA: TGTGCCAGCAGTTTATCCCAGGTAGGGGGTCAGCCCCAGCATTTT.

This clone was found a few times. The chain combines TRBV19 with TRBJ1-2, with TRBD1 as a possible D gene (6 bases). Germline CDR1 is LNHDA and CDR2 is SQIVND (reference sequence). The CDR3 contains 13 residues. The ends were cut back, 8 bases at V and 6 bases at J, with 16 bases in the middle. In nucleotides, the CDR3 is TGTGCCAGTTCGACAGGAACCATCGATGGCTACACCTTC. It yields the protein CASSTGTIDGYTF.

This chain links TRBV12-2 with TRBJ1-2; TRBD1 was called by the table and not checked on the DNA. TRBV12-2 is given as a pseudogene. The CDR3 is made up of 14 amino acids. CDR3 sequence: CASRRGQGEEGYTF. CDR3 sequence (DNA): TGTGCAAGTCGCCGTGGACAGGGAGAAGAAGGCTACACCTTC.

This clone was seen more than once but under ten times. V is TRBV28 and J is TRBJ1-2; D is uncertain. CDR3 length: 12 residues. Per germline, CDR1 MDHEN and CDR2 SYDVKM. V was trimmed by 5 bases and J by 8 bases, leaving 12 bases between them. The DNA for the CDR3 is TGTGCCAGCAGTACCTACCCGGGAGGCTACACCTTC. Its protein product is CASSTYPGGYTF.

The chain carries TRBV4-3 and TRBJ1-1, with 7 bases aligning to TRBD1. The CDR3 has 14 residues. From germline, CDR1 is LGHNA and CDR2 YSLEER. V gave up 6 bases and J gave up 1 base; unmatched junction bases: 5. As DNA, the CDR3 is TGCGCCAGCAGTCCAGGGGGGAGGAACACTGAAGCTTTCTTT. Protein: CASSPGGRNTEAFF.

V gene TRBV19 combines with J gene TRBJ1-5; maybe TRBD1 (6 bases). This CDR3 contains 13 residues. CDR1 is LNHDA, CDR2 SQIVND, per germline (reference sequence). Trimming shortened V by 6 bases and J by 3 bases, and 9 bases separated the two germline ends. This CDR3 is CASRDSSNQPQHF. The CDR3 DNA sequence: TGTGCCAGTAGGGACAGCTCCAATCAGCCCCAGCATTTT. Looking up the rest from reference TRBV19 and TRBJ1-5 gives the full variable domain: DGGITQSPKYLFRKEGQNVTLSCEQNLNHDAMYWYRQDPGQGLRLIYYSQIVNDFQKGDIAEGYSVSREKKESFPLTVTSAQKNPTAFYLCASRDSSNQPQHFGDGTRLSIL.

The chain employs TRBV18 and TRBJ2-7; 7 nucleotides align to TRBD2. The CDR3 extends over 15 amino acids. From germline, CDR1 is KGHSH and CDR2 LQKENI. The junction had 9 bases not matched to a gene; V was cut back by 2 bases and J by 5 bases. CDR3 nucleotides: TGTGCCAGCTCACCAGACTCGGGGGGACCAAACGAGCAGTACTTC. This encodes CASSPDSGGPNEQYF.

The chain uses TRBV29-1 and TRBJ2-3; TRBD2 aligns across 9 bases. This CDR3 comprises 13 residues. Trimming cost V 7 bases and J 5 bases; bases outside gene matches: 7. Germline CDR1 is SQVTM and CDR2 is ANQGSEA. CDR3: CSGRGGAQDTQYF. As DNA, the CDR3 is TGCAGCGGACGCGGGGGGGCTCAAGATACGCAGTATTTT.